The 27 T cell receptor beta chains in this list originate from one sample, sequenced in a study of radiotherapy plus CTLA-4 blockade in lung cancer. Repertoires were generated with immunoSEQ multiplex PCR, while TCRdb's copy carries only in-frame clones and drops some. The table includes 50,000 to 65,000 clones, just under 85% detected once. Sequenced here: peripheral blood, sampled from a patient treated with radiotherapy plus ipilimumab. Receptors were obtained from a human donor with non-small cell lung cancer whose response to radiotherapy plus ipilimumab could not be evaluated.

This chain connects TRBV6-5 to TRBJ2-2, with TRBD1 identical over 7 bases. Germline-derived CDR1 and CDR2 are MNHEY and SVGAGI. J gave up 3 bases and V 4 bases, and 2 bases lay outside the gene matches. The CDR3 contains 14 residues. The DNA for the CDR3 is TGTGCCAGCAGTTTAGACAGGGACACCGGGGAGCTGTTTTTT. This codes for CASSLDRDTGELFF.

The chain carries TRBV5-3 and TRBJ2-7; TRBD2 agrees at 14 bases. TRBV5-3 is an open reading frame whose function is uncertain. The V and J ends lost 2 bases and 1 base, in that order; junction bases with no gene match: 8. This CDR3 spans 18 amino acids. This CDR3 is CARSFGTSGRHRSYEQYF. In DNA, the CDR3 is TGTGCCAGAAGCTTCGGGACTAGCGGGAGACATAGGTCCTACGAGCAGTACTTC.

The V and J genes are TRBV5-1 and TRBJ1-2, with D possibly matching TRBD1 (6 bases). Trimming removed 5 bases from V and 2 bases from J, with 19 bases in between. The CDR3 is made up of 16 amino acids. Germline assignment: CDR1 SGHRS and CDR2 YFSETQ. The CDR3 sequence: CASSFSQVGQNYGYTF. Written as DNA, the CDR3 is TGCGCCAGCAGTTTTTCTCAGGTTGGACAGAACTATGGCTACACCTTC.

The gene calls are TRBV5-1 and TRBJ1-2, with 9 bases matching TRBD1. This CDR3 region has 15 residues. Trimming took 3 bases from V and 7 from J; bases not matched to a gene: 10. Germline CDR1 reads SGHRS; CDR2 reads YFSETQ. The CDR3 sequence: CASSWGTGSTSGYTF. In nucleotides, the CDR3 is TGCGCCAGCAGCTGGGGGACAGGGTCGACCAGTGGCTACACCTTC.

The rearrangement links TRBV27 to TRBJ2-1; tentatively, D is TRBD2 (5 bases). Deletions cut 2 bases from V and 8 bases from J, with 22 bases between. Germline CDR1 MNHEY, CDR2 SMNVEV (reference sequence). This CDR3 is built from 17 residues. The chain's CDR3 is CASSLLTTLLPRDEQFF. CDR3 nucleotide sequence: TGTGCCAGCAGTTTACTGACTACCTTACTCCCGAGGGATGAGCAGTTCTTC.

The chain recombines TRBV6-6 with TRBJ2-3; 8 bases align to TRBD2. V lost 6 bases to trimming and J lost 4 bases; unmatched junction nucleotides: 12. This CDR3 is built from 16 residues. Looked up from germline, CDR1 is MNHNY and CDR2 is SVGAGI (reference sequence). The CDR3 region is CASSSTAGLGADTQYF. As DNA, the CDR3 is TGTGCCAGCAGCTCAACTGCGGGACTAGGTGCAGATACGCAGTATTTT.

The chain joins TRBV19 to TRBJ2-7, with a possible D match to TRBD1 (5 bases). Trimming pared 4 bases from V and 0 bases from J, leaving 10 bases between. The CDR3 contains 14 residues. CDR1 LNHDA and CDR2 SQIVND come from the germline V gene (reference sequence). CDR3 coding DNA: TGTGCCAGTAGTACAGGGCTAGGCTCCTACGAGCAGTACTTC. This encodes CASSTGLGSYEQYF.

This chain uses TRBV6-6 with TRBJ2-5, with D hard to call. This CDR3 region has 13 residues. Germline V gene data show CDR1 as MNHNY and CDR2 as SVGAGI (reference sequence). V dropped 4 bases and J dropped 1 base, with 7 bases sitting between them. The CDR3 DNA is TGTGCCAGCAGTTTCGGGTTCCAAGAGACCCAGTACTTC. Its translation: CASSFGFQETQYF.

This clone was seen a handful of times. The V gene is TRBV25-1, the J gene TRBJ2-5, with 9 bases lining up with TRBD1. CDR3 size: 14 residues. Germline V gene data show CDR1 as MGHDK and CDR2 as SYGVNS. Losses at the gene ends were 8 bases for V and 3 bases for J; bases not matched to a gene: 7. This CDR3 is CASGRTGAEETQYF. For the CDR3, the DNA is TGTGCCAGCGGGAGGACAGGGGCCGAAGAGACCCAGTACTTC.

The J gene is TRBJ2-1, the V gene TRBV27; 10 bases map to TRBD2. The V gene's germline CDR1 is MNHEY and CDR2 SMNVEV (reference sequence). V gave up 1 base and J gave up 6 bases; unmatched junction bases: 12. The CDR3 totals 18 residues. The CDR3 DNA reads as TGTGCCAGCAGTTTATATGACATAGCGGGAGGCCTTTCCAATGAGCAGTTCTTC. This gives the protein CASSLYDIAGGLSNEQFF.

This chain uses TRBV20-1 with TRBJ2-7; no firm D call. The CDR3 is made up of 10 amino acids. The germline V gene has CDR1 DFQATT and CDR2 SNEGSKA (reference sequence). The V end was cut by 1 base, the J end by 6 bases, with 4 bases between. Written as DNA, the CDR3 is TGCAGTGCTAGAGTGGCCGAGCAGTACTTC. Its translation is CSARVAEQYF.

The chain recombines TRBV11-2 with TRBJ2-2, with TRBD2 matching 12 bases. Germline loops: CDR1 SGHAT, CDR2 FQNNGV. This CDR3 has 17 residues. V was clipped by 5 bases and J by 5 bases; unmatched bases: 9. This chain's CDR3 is CASSRGTSGWTTGELFF. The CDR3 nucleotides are TGTGCCAGCAGCCGAGGGACTAGCGGGTGGACGACCGGGGAGCTGTTTTTT. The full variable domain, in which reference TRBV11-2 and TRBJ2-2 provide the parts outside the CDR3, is EAGVAQSPRYKIIEKRQSVAFWCNPISGHATLYWYQQILGQGPKLLIQFQNNGVVDDSQLPKDRFSAERLKGVDSTLKIQPAKLEDSAVYLCASSRGTSGWTTGELFFGEGSRLTVL.

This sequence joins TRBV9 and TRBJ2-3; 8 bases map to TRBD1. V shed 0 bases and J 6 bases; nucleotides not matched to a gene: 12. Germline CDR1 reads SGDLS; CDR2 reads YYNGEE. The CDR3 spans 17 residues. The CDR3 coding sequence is TGTGCCAGCAGCGTAGGGCAGGACAGGGAGGTGTATGATACGCAGTATTTT. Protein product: CASSVGQDREVYDTQYF.

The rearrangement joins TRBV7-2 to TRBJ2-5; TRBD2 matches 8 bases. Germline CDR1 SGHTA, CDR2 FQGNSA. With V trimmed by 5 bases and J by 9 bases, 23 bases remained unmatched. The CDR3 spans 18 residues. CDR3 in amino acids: CASSPHQPTPGGAQAQYF. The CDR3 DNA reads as TGTGCCAGCAGCCCCCACCAACCTACGCCGGGGGGGGCTCAGGCCCAGTACTTC.

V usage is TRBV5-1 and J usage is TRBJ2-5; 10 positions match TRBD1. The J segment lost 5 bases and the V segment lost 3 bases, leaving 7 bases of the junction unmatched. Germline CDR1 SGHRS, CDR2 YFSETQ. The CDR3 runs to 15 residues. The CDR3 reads CASSSGTGVGETQYF. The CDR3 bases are TGCGCCAGCAGCTCCGGGACAGGGGTGGGGGAGACCCAGTACTTC.

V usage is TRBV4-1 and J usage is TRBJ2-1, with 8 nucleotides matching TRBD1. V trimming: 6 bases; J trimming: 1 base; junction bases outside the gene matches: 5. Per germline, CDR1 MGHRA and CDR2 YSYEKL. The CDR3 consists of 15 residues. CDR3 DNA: TGCGCCAGCAGTCCTCGGGACAGGTCCTACAATGAGCAGTTCTTC. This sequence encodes CASSPRDRSYNEQFF.

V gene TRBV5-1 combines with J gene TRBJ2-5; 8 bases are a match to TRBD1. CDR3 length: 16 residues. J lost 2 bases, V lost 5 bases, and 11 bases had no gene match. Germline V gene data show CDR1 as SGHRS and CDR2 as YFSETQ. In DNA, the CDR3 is TGCGCCAGCAGACCCGTGGCAGGGGGCCCACAAGAGACCCAGTACTTC. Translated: CASRPVAGGPQETQYF.

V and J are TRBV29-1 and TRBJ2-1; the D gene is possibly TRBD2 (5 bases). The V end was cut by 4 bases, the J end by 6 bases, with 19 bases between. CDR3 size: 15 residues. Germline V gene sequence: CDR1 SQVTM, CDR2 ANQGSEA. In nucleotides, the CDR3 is TGCAGCGTTGCGGCCGGAACGGGGAGCGGCAATGAGCAGTTCTTC. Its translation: CSVAAGTGSGNEQFF.

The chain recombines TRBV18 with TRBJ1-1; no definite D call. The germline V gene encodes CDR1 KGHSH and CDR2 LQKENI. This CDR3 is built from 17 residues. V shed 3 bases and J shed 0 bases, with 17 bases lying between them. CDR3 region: CASSPGGSGFMNTEAFF. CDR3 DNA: TGTGCCAGCTCACCTGGTGGGTCGGGGTTTATGAACACTGAAGCTTTCTTT.

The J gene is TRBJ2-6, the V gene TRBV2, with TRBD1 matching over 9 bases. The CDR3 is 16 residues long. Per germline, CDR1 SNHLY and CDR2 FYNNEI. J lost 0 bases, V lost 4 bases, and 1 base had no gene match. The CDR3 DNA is TGTGCCAGCAGTGGACAGGGGGGCTCTGGGGCCAACGTCCTGACTTTC. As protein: CASSGQGGSGANVLTF.

The CDR3 loop is CASSLASEQFF. Here the CDR3 DNA reads TGTGCCAGCAGTTTGGCTAGCGAGCAGTTCTTC. The V call is TRBV27, the J call TRBJ2-1, with D tentatively TRBD2 (5 bases). From germline, CDR1 is MNHEY and CDR2 SMNVEV (reference sequence). V was clipped by 3 bases and J by 10 bases, with 7 bases between them. This CDR3 spans 11 amino acids.

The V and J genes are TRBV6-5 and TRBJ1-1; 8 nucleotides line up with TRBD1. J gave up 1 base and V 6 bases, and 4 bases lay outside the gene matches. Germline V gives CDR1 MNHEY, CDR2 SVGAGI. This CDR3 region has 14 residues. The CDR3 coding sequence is TGTGCCAGCAGCCGACAGGGGAGGAACACTGAAGCTTTCTTT. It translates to CASSRQGRNTEAFF.

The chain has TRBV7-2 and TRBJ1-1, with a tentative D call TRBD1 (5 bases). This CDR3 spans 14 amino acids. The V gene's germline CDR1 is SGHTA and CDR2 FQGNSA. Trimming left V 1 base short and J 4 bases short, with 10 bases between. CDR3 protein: CASSLGGASTEAFF. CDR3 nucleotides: TGTGCCAGCAGCTTAGGCGGGGCGAGCACTGAAGCTTTCTTT.

The CDR3 spells CASSRSGSPYEQYF. The CDR3 bases are TGCGCCAGCAGCCGGTCGGGGTCCCCCTACGAGCAGTACTTC. The chain links TRBV5-1 to TRBJ2-7, with D possibly TRBD2 on 5 matching bases. Trimming cost V 4 bases and J 2 bases, with 13 bases left between them. The germline gives CDR1 SGHRS, CDR2 YFSETQ. The CDR3 contains 14 residues.

The CDR3 sequence: CASSLGTARYEQYF. CDR3 sequence (DNA): TGTGCCAGCAGCTTAGGGACAGCGAGATACGAGCAGTACTTC. The chain has TRBV7-2 and TRBJ2-7, with D perhaps TRBD1 (6 bases). Trimming cost V 1 base and J 4 bases, with 11 bases left between them. Germline CDR1 is SGHTA and CDR2 is FQGNSA. The CDR3 runs 14 residues.

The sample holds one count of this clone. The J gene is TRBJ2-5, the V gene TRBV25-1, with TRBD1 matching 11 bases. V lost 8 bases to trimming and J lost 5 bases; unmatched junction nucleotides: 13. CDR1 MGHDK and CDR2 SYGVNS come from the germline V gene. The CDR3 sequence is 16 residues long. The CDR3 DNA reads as TGTGCCAGCGCGAGTGTGCTGGGACAGGGGGAGGAGACCCAGTACTTC. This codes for CASASVLGQGEETQYF.

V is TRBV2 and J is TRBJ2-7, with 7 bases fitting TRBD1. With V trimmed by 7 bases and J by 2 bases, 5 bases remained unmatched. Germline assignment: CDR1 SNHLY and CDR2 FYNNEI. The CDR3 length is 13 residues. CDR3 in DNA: TGTGCCAGCACCCAAGACAGGGCCTACGAGCAGTACTTC. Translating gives CASTQDRAYEQYF.